The 8 T cell receptor beta chains in this list originate from one sample, sequenced in a study of response to subunit inactivated influenza vaccine. In TCRdb, the RT-PCR reads were re-called with MiXCR into one record per CDR3 protein. This sample has over 750,000 distinct CDR3 sequences, with less than 25% found just once. This material consisted of PBMCs from blood, taken around 5 days after vaccination. All receptors derive from a man in his fifties or sixties who received an inactivated influenza vaccine.

This clonotype was observed many times. This chain links TRBV10-3 with TRBJ2-3, with 7 positions matching TRBD2. The CDR3 is 15 amino acids. After removal of 6 bases from V and 4 bases from J, the junction contained 10 bases not matched to a gene. Germline loops: CDR1 ENHRY, CDR2 SYGVKD. CDR3 sequence: CAIRSSWGGSDTQYF. The CDR3 bases are TGTGCCATCAGGTCCTCCTGGGGGGGTTCAGATACGCAGTATTTT.

The chain joins TRBV7-8 to TRBJ2-3; maybe TRBD1 (5 bases). V was trimmed by 1 base and J by 6 bases, leaving 11 bases between them. The CDR3 runs 14 residues. CDR1 and CDR2 from the germline V gene are SGHVS and FQNEAQ. CDR3 coding DNA: TGTGCCAGCAGCTTAGAACAGGCCGTGGATACGCAGTATTTT. Protein: CASSLEQAVDTQYF.

This chain links TRBV20-1 with TRBJ2-1; 7 bases fit TRBD1. The CDR3 runs to 12 residues. Losses at the gene ends were 4 bases for V and 8 bases for J; bases not matched to a gene: 5. Germline loops: CDR1 DFQATT, CDR2 SNEGSKA (reference sequence). The CDR3 region has the DNA TGCAGTGCTACCCAGGGGGTGCATGAGCAGTTCTTC. Translation gives CSATQGVHEQFF.

This clonotype has ten or more counts. The chain employs TRBV12-3 or TRBV12-4 and TRBJ2-5; 10 bases fit TRBD2. The ends lost 5 bases at V and 2 bases at J; junction bases unmatched: 2. This CDR3 is built from 14 residues. The CDR3: CASSRTSGQETQYF. The CDR3 DNA reads as TGTGCCAGCAGTCGGACTAGCGGTCAAGAGACCCAGTACTTC.

The gene calls are TRBV6-5 and TRBJ2-1; unclear D gene. Germline CDR1 and CDR2: MNHEY and SVGAGI. CDR3 size: 14 residues. V was shortened by 2 bases and J by 4 bases, with 9 bases between the two germline ends. The CDR3 DNA is TGTGCCAGCAGTTACAGCGACCCTTACAATGAGCAGTTCTTC. This translates into CASSYSDPYNEQFF.

This clonotype was recorded a few times. The chain recombines TRBV10-3 with TRBJ2-3; D uncertain. Per germline, CDR1 ENHRY and CDR2 SYGVKD. Trimming removed 6 bases from V and 0 bases from J, with 7 bases in between. The CDR3 is 13 amino acids. The CDR3 spells CAISSQSTDTQYF. The CDR3 DNA sequence: TGTGCCATCAGCTCACAGAGCACAGATACGCAGTATTTT.

The chain joins TRBV9 to TRBJ2-1, with 7 bases fitting TRBD1. The CDR3 extends over 15 amino acids. With 2 bases clipped from V and 6 bases from J, the junction kept 8 bases outside the gene matches. Germline values: CDR1 SGDLS, CDR2 YYNGEE. CDR3 DNA sequence: TGTGCCAGCAGCGTTGGACAGGTGAAGGGCAATGAGCAGTTCTTC. Amino acids: CASSVGQVKGNEQFF.

This clonotype came up a few times. The chain links TRBV28 to TRBJ2-3; TRBD2 agrees at 8 bases. Per the germline V gene, CDR1 is MDHEN and CDR2 is SYDVKM. The J segment lost 4 bases and the V segment lost 1 base, leaving 7 bases of the junction unmatched. This CDR3 has 16 amino acids. This CDR3 reads CASSLLGGGRPDTQYF. The CDR3 DNA is TGTGCCAGCAGTTTATTGGGCGGGGGGCGGCCAGATACGCAGTATTTT.